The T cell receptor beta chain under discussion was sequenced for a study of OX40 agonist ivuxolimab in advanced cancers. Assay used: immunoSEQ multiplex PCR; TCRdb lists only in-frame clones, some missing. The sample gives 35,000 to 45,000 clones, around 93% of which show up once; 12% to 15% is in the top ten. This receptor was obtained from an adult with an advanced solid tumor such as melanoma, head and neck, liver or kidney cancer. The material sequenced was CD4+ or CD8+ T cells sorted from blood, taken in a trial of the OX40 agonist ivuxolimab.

The CDR3 here is CASSQDIGDYEQYF. The CDR3 nucleotides are TGCGCCAGCAGCCAAGATATTGGGGACTACGAGCAGTACTTC. The chain uses TRBV4-3 and TRBJ2-7; D is uncertain. The germline gives CDR1 LGHNA, CDR2 YSLEER. Trimming left V 0 bases short and J 3 bases short, with 9 bases between. CDR3 length: 14 amino acids.